This T cell receptor beta chain was sequenced in a study of OX40 agonist ivuxolimab in advanced cancers. For this clone: Antigen unknown.

V lost 1 base and J lost 5; bases outside the gene matches: 5. The germline V gene encodes CDR1 SGHRS and CDR2 YFSETQ. This CDR3 has 15 amino acids. The data were produced by immunoSEQ multiplex PCR, yet TCRdb's version contains in-frame clones alone and is incomplete. The table lists around 150,000 clones, 94% of them singletons. General study results and limits: At doses 0.1 to 3.0 mg/kg, CD4+ and CD8+ clones expanded.

The V gene is TRBV5-1, the J gene TRBJ2-2; TRBD1 matches at 7 bases. The source was CD4+ or CD8+ T cells sorted from blood, collected in a trial of the OX40 agonist ivuxolimab. The TCR originated in an adult with an advanced solid tumor such as melanoma, head and neck, liver or kidney cancer. The CDR3: CASSLKSGGTGELFF. CDR3 in DNA: TGCGCCAGCAGCTTGAAGTCAGGGGGAACCGGGGAGCTGTTTTTT.